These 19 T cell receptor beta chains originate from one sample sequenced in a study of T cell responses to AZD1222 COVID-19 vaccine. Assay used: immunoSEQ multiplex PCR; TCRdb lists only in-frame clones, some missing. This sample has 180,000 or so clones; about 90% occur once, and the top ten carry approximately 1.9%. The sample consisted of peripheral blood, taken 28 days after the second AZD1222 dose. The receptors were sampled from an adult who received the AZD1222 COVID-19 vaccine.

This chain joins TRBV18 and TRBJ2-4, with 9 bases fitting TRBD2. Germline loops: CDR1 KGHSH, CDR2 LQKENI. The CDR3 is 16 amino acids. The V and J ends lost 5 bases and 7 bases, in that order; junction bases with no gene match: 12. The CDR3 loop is CASSTVASGEGNIQYF. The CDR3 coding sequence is TGTGCCAGCTCAACCGTGGCTAGCGGGGAAGGGAACATTCAGTACTTC.

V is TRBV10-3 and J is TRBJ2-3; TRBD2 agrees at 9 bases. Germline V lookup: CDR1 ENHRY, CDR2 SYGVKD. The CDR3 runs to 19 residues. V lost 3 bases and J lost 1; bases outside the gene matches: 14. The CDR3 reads CAISDQIAGESVRTDTQYF. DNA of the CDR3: TGTGCCATCAGTGATCAGATAGCGGGAGAATCGGTTCGCACAGATACGCAGTATTTT.

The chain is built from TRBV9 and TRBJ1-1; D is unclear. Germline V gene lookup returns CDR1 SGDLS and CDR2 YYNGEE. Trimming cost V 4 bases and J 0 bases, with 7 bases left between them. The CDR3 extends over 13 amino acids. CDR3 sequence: CASSLTLNTEAFF. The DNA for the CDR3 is TGTGCCAGCAGCCTTACACTGAACACTGAAGCTTTCTTT.

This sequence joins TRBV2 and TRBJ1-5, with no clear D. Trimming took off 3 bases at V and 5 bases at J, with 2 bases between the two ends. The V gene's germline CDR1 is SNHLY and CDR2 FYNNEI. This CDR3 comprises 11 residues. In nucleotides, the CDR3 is TGTGCCAGCAGTGAGGATCAGCCCCAGCATTTT. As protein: CASSEDQPQHF.

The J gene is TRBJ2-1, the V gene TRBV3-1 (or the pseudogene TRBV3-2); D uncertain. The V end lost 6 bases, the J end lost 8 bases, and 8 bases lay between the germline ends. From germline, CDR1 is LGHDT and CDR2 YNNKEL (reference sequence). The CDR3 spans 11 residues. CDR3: CASRSTHEQFF. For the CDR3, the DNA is TGTGCCAGCAGGTCTACTCATGAGCAGTTCTTC.

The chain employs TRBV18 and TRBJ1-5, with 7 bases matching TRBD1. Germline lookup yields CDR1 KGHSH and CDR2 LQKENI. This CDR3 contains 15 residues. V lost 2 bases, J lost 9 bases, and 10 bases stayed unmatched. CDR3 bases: TGTGCCAGCTCACCAGCGGGACAGACACCTCCGCCCCAGCATTTT. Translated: CASSPAGQTPPPQHF.

The CDR3 DNA is TGTGCCTGGAGTGTACAGTATGGGGGTAGGGAAAAACTGTTTTTT. Translated, it gives CAWSVQYGGREKLFF. V and J are TRBV30 and TRBJ1-4, with D maybe TRBD1 (5 bases). CDR1 GTSNPN and CDR2 SVGIG come from the germline V gene (reference sequence). Trimming cost V 0 bases and J 8 bases, with 16 bases left between them. This CDR3 contains 15 residues.

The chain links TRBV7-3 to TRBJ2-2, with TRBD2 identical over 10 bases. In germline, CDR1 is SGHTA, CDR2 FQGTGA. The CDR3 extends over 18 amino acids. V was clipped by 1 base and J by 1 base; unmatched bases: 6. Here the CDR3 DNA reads TGTGCCAGCAGCTTAAGGTCTAGCGGGGGTTTGAACACCGGGGAGCTGTTTTTT. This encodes CASSLRSSGGLNTGELFF.

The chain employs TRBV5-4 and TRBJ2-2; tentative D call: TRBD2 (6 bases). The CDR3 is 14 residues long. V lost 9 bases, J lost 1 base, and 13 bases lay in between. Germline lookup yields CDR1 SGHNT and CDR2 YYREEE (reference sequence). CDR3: CATQGGLNTGELFF. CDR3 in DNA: TGTGCCACCCAGGGAGGACTGAACACCGGGGAGCTGTTTTTT.

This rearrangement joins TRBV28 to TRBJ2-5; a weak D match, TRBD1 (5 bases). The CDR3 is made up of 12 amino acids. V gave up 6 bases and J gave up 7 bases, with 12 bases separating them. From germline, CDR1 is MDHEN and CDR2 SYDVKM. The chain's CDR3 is CASSPPRVTQYF. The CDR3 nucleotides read TGTGCCAGCAGCCCACCCAGGGTGACCCAGTACTTC.

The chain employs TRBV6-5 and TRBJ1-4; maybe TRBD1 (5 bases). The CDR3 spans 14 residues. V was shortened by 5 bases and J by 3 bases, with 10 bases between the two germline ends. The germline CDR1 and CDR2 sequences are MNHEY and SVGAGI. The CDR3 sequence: CASSKQAPNEKLFF. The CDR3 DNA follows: TGTGCCAGCAGTAAACAGGCGCCTAATGAAAAACTGTTTTTT.

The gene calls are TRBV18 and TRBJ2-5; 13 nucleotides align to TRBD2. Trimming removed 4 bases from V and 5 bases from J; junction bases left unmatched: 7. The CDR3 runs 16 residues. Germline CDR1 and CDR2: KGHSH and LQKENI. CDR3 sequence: CASSLRTSGSQETQYF. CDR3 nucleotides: TGTGCCAGCTCACTTCGGACTAGCGGGAGCCAGGAGACCCAGTACTTC. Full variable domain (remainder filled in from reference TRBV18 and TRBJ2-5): NAGVMQNPRHLVRRRGQEARLRCSPMKGHSHVYWYRQLPEEGLKFMVYLQKENIIDESGMPKERFSAEFPKEGPSILRIQQVVRGDSAAYFCASSLRTSGSQETQYFGPGTRLLVL.

CDR3 sequence reads: CAWHLGSKGNTIYF. In DNA, the CDR3 is TGTGCCTGGCACTTGGGCAGTAAGGGAAACACCATATATTTT. This chain connects TRBV30 to TRBJ1-3; D remains unclear. Trimming removed 5 bases from V and 4 bases from J, with 15 bases in between. The CDR3 contains 14 residues. CDR1 GTSNPN and CDR2 SVGIG come from the germline V gene (reference sequence).

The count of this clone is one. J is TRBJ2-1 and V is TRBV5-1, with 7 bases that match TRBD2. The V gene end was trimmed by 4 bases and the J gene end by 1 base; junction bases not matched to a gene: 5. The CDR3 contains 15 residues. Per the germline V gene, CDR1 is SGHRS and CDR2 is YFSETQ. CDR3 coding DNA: TGCGCCAGCAGCCCCGGGACTACTTCCTACAATGAGCAGTTCTTC. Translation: CASSPGTTSYNEQFF.

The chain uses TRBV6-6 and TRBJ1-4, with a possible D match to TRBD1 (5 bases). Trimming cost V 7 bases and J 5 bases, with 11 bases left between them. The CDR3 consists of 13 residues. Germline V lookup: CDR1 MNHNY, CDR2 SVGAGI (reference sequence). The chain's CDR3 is CASTTAANEKLFF. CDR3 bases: TGTGCCAGCACGACAGCTGCCAATGAAAAACTGTTTTTT.

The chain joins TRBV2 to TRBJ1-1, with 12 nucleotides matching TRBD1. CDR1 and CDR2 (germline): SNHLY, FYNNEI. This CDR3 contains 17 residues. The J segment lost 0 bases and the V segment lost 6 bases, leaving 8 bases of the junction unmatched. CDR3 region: CASSEGQGARMNTEAFF. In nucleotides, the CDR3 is TGTGCCAGCAGCGAGGGACAGGGGGCGAGGATGAACACTGAAGCTTTCTTT.

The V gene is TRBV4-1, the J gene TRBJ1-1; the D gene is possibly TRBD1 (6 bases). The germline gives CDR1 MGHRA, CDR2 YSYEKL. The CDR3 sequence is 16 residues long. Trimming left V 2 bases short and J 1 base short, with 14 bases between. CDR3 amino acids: CASSQSLTGTNTEAFF. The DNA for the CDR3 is TGCGCCAGCAGCCAAAGCCTGACAGGTACGAACACTGAAGCTTTCTTT.

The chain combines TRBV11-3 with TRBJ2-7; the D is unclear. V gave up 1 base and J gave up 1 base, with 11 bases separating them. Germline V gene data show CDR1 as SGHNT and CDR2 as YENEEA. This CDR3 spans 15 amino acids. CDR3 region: CASSLGDGFSYEQYF. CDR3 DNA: TGTGCCAGCAGCTTAGGTGACGGCTTTTCCTACGAGCAGTACTTC.

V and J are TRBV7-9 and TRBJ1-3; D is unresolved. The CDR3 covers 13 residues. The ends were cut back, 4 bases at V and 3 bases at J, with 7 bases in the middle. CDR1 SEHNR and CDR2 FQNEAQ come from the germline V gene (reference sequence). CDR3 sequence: CASSWPVGNTIYF. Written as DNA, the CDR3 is TGTGCCAGCAGCTGGCCCGTTGGAAACACCATATATTTT.